This record looks at one T cell receptor beta chain sequence and its context. The data stem from a study of control samples from healthy donors and cancer patients. This table comes from immunoSEQ multiplex PCR, and its TCRdb copy is limited to in-frame clones, with some not included. The repertoire holds about 120,000 clones, with more than 70% as singletons. Trimming removed 0 bases from V and 4 bases from J, with 7 bases in between. Germline CDR1 reads SGDLS; CDR2 reads YYNGEE. The CDR3 is 13 amino acids. The clonotype was recovered from a woman aged 65 to 85 in good health. V usage is TRBV9 and J usage is TRBJ1-1; no reliable D call. Sequencing was carried out using blood. The CDR3 sequence is CASSVVMGTEAFF. In DNA form, the CDR3 reads TGTGCCAGCAGCGTAGTGATGGGCACTGAAGCTTTCTTT. The entire variable domain, with the rest obtained from reference TRBV9 and TRBJ1-1, is as follows: DSGVTQTPKHLITATGQRVTLRCSPRSGDLSVYWYQQSLDQGLQFLIQYYNGEERAKGNILERFSAQQFPDLHSELNLSSLELGDSALYFCASSVVMGTEAFFGQGTRLTVV.